The table lists the clone carrying this T cell receptor beta chain with a count of one. TCRdb keeps only in-frame clones here, not all; method: immunoSEQ multiplex PCR. This sample has tens of thousands of clones, with approximately 95% found just once. J was trimmed by 7 bases and V by 5 bases; bases with no gene match: 9. In germline, CDR1 is SGHVS, CDR2 FQNEAQ. The CDR3 is 14 residues long. The data are from a study of human thymus T cells. All available leukocytes, rather than a set cell count, yielded the blood DNA. The sample comprised blood. This chain joins TRBV7-8 and TRBJ2-7, with 9 positions matching TRBD1. This sequence originates from a boy younger than two with a congenital heart defect but otherwise immunologically healthy. The CDR3 DNA follows: TGTGCCAGCAGCCGACGGACAGGGGCGGGAGAGCAGTACTTC. Translating it yields CASSRRTGAGEQYF.